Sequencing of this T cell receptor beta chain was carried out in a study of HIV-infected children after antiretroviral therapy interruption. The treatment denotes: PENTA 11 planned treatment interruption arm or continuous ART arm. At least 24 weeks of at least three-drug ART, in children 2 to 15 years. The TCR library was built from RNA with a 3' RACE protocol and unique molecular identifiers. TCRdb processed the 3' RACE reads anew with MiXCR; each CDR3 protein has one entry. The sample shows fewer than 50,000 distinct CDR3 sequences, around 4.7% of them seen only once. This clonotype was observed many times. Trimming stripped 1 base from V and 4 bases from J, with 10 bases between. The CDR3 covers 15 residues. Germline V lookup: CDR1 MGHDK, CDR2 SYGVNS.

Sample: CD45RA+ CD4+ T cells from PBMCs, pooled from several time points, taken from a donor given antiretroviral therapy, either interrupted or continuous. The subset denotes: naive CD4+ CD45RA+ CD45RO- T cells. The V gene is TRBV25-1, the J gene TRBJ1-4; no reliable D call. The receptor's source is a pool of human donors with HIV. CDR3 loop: CASSESVLVNEKLFF. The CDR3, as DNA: TGTGCCAGCAGTGAATCGGTGTTAGTTAATGAAAAACTGTTTTTT.